These T cell receptor beta chains were read from a single sample in a study of blood T cell repertoires in COVID-19. Data came from immunoSEQ multiplex PCR; TCRdb stores just in-frame clones and leaves some out. Seen here are 440,000 or so clones, over 75% observed once, and the top ten hold under 2%. What was sequenced was peripheral blood. Receptors were obtained from a woman between 40 and 50 years old with COVID-19, enrolled during active disease. The CDR3 runs from the conserved cysteine through the conserved F or W. D genes are given only for firm matches.

>TRBJ2-2|TRBD2|TRBV7-6
CASSLSPRAGGNTGELFF
TGTGCCAGCAGCTTATCCCCGCGGGCGGGGGGTAACACCGGGGAGCTGTTTTTT
>TRBJ1-2|NA|TRBV12-3/TRBV12-4
CASSGVNYGYTF
TGTGCCTCCTCGGGGGTGAACTATGGCTACACCTTC
>TRBJ1-1|TRBD1|TRBV2
CASSKRGRGMNTEAFF
TGTGCCAGCAGTAAAAGGGGGCGCGGGATGAACACTGAAGCTTTCTTT
>TRBJ1-2|NA|TRBV30
CAWSVRTGDGYTF
TGTGCCTGGAGTGTACGTACAGGCGATGGCTACACCTTC
>TRBJ2-1|NA|TRBV7-9
CASSLKGGGVIRSYNEQFF
TGTGCCAGCAGCTTAAAGGGAGGTGGGGTTATAAGATCCTACAATGAGCAGTTCTTC
>TRBJ1-5|NA|TRBV27
CASSRGSQPQHF
TGTGCCAGCAGTAGGGGTAGTCAGCCCCAGCATTTT
>TRBJ1-1|NA|TRBV12-3/TRBV12-4
CASGRGAAEAFF
TGTGCCAGCGGTCGGGGGGCAGCTGAAGCTTTCTTT
>TRBJ2-7|NA|TRBV28
CASCTGTPSYEQYF
TGTGCCAGCTGTACCGGGACACCCTCCTACGAGCAGTACTTC
>TRBJ2-7|NA|TRBV6-2/TRBV6-3
CASSTDGYEQYF
TGTGCCAGCAGTACTGACGGGTACGAGCAGTACTTC
>TRBJ2-7|TRBD2|TRBV7-8
CASSRRRDYEYEQYF
TGTGCCAGCAGCCGACGCCGGGACTATGAGTACGAGCAGTACTTC
>TRBJ2-2|TRBD2|TRBV29-1
CSVDGGANTGELFF
TGCAGCGTTGACGGGGGGGCCAACACCGGGGAGCTGTTTTTT
>TRBJ1-2|NA|TRBV9
CASTFEAGHYGYTF
TGTGCCAGCACCTTTGAAGCGGGACACTATGGCTACACCTTC
>TRBJ2-2|NA|TRBV5-1
CASSLGGGPNTGELFF
TGCGCCAGCAGCTTGGGAGGAGGCCCGAACACCGGGGAGCTGTTTTTT
>TRBJ2-3|NA|TRBV2
CASSVGTSTDTQYF
TGTGCCAGCAGTGTAGGGACTAGCACAGATACGCAGTATTTT
>TRBJ2-7|TRBD1|TRBV18
CASSGDRGGYEQYF
TGTGCCAGCTCGGGGGACAGGGGAGGGTACGAGCAGTACTTC
>TRBJ2-1|TRBD2|TRBV7-9
CASSLVPSGDYNEQFF
TGTGCCAGCAGCTTAGTGCCTAGCGGAGACTACAATGAGCAGTTCTTC
>TRBJ1-2|NA|TRBV7-3
CASSLSQGGGYTF
TGTGCCAGCAGCTTAAGTCAGGGAGGAGGCTACACCTTC
>TRBJ2-5|NA|TRBV19
CASSISGQETQYF
TGTGCCAGTAGTATTTCAGGGCAAGAGACCCAGTACTTC
>TRBJ1-1|NA|TRBV7-8
CASSLGRGDTEAFF
TGTGCCAGCAGCTTGGGGCGCGGTGACACTGAAGCTTTCTTT
>TRBJ2-6|TRBD1|TRBV5-5
CASSLTGGGGSGANVLTF
TGTGCCAGCAGCTTGACAGGGGGCGGTGGTTCTGGGGCCAACGTCCTGACTTTC
>TRBJ2-7|TRBD2|TRBV10-2
CASSEAGGLEQYF
TGCGCCAGCAGTGAAGCCGGGGGGTTGGAGCAGTACTTC
>TRBJ2-1|NA|TRBV11-2
CASSLLQGSYNEQFF
TGTGCCAGCAGCTTACTACAGGGTTCATACAATGAGCAGTTCTTC
>TRBJ1-2|NA|TRBV28
CASSKLYNGYTF
TGTGCCAGCAGTAAGTTATACAATGGCTACACCTTC
>TRBJ2-7|NA|TRBV6-5
CASSFGTSIYEQYF
TGTGCCAGCAGTTTCGGGACATCGATCTACGAGCAGTACTTC